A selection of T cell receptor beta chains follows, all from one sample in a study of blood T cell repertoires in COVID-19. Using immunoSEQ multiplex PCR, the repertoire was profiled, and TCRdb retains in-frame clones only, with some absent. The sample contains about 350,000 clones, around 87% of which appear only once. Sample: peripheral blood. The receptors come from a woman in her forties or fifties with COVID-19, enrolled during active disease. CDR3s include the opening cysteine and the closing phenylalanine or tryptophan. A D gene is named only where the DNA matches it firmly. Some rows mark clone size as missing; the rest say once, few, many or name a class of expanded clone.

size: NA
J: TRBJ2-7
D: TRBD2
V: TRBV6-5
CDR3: CASTPGLAGVGEQYF
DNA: TGTGCCAGCACCCCGGGACTAGCGGGAGTTGGCGAGCAGTACTTC

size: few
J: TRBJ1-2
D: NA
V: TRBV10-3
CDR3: CAISDSTVGYTF
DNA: TGTGCCATCAGTGATTCAACTGTTGGCTACACCTTC

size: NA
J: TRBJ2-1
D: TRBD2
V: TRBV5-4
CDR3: CASTPIGTSGSSYNEQFF
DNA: TGTGCCAGCACCCCCATCGGAACTAGCGGTAGCTCCTACAATGAGCAGTTCTTC

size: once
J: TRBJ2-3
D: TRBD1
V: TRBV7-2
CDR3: CASQGVPADTQYF
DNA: TGTGCCAGCCAGGGGGTTCCCGCAGATACGCAGTATTTT

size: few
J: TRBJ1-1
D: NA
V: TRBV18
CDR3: CASSPLGTEAFF
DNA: TGTGCCAGCTCACCACTCGGGACTGAAGCTTTCTTT

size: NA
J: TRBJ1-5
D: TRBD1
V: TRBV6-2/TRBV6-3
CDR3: CASRYRDRAGNQPQHF
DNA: TGTGCCAGCAGGTACCGGGACAGGGCGGGCAATCAGCCCCAGCATTTT

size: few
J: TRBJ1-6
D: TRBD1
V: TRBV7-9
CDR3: CASSLTGGTLHF
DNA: TGTGCCAGCAGCTTAACAGGGGGAACCCTCCACTTT

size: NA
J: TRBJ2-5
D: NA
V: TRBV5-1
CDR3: CASSSGAGGGSGQETQYF
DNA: TGCGCCAGCAGCTCCGGTGCCGGAGGAGGAAGCGGCCAAGAGACCCAGTACTTC

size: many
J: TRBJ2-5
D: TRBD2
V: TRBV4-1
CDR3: CASSQAQTGTSGQETQYF
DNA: TGCGCCAGCAGCCAAGCTCAGACCGGGACTAGCGGACAAGAGACCCAGTACTTC

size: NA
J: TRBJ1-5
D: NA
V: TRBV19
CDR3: CASRGRESNQPQHF
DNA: TGTGCCAGTAGGGGGCGCGAAAGCAATCAGCCCCAGCATTTT

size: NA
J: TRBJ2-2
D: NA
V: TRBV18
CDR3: CASSPIATGELFF
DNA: TGTGCCAGCTCACCTATAGCCACCGGGGAGCTGTTTTTT

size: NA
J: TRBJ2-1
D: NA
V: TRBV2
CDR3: CASDVSDRYNEQFF
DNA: TGTGCCAGCGACGTTTCGGACAGATACAATGAGCAGTTCTTC

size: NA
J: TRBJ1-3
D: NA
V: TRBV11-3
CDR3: CASSLSTAGGNTIYF
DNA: TGTGCCAGCAGCTTATCGACGGCGGGAGGAAACACCATATATTTT

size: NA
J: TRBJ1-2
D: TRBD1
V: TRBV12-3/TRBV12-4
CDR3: CASSSRRGLGYTF
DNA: TGTGCCAGCAGTTCACGCAGGGGGCTCGGCTACACCTTC

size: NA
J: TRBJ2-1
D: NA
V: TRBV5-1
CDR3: CASSFPTGAYNEQFF
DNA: TGCGCCAGCAGCTTCCCGACAGGAGCCTACAATGAGCAGTTCTTC

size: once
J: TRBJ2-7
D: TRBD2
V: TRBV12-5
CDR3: CASGLVGGRASEQYF
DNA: TGTGCTAGTGGTTTGGTTGGCGGGAGGGCCTCCGAGCAGTACTTC

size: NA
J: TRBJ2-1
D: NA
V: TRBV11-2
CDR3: CASSLDGLASHEQFF
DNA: TGTGCCAGCAGCTTAGATGGCCTAGCGAGCCATGAGCAGTTCTTC

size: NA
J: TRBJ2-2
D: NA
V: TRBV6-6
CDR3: CASGGSPNTGELFF
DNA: TGTGCCAGTGGGGGCAGCCCCAACACCGGGGAGCTGTTTTTT

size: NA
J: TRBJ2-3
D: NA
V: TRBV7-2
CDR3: CASSSRRAGDTQYF
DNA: TGTGCCAGCAGCTCCCGGAGGGCGGGAGATACGCAGTATTTT

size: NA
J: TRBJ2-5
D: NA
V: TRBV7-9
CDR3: CASSHGGNLGETQYF
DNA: TGTGCCAGCAGCCACGGGGGAAACCTTGGTGAGACCCAGTACTTC

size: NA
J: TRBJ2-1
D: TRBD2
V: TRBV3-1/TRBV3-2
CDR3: CASSRRTSGRTINEQFF
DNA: TGTGCCAGCAGCCGCCGGACTAGCGGGAGAACGATCAATGAGCAGTTCTTC

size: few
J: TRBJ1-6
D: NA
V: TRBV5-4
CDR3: CASSPQVGVGSPLHF
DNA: TGTGCCAGCAGCCCCCAGGTCGGGGTTGGGTCACCCCTCCACTTT

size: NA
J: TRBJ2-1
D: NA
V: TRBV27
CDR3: CASSLRSSYNEQFF
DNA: TGTGCCAGCAGTCTCCGGAGCTCCTACAATGAGCAGTTCTTC

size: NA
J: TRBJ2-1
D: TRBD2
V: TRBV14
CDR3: CASSGWSSGGYNEQFF
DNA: TGTGCCAGCAGCGGTTGGTCTAGCGGAGGTTACAATGAGCAGTTCTTC

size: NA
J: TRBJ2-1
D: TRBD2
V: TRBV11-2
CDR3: CASTLAGGHNEQFF
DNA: TGTGCCAGCACCCTAGCGGGAGGGCACAATGAGCAGTTCTTC

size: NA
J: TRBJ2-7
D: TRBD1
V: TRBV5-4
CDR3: CASSGAGTGAYEQYF
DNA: TGTGCCAGCAGCGGGGCCGGGACAGGGGCCTACGAGCAGTACTTC

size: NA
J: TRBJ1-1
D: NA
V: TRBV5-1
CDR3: CASSLSPLNTEAFF
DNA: TGCGCCAGCAGCTTGTCTCCTTTGAACACTGAAGCTTTCTTT

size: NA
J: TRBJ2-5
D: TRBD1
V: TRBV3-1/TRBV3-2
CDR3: CASSQSRQGVGQETQYF
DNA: TGTGCCAGCAGCCAATCGCGACAGGGAGTGGGGCAAGAGACCCAGTACTTC

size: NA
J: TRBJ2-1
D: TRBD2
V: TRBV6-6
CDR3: CASGLAGTYNEQFF
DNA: TGTGCCAGCGGGCTAGCGGGAACCTACAATGAGCAGTTCTTC

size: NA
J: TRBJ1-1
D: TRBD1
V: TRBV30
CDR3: CAWSEQGANTEAFF
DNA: TGTGCCTGGAGTGAACAGGGGGCGAACACTGAAGCTTTCTTT

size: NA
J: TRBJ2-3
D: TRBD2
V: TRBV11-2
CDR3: CASSLDGLAGGNTDTQYF
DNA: TGTGCCAGCAGCTTAGATGGGCTAGCGGGAGGTAACACAGATACGCAGTATTTT

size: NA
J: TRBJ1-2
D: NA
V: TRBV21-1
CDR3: CARSKEFWGLSGYTF
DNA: TGTGCCAGGAGCAAGGAGTTCTGGGGGCTGAGTGGCTACACCTTC

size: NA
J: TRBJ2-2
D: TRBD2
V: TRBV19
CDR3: CASSMRSGRTTGELFF
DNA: TGTGCCAGTAGTATGAGGAGCGGGAGGACCACCGGGGAGCTGTTTTTT

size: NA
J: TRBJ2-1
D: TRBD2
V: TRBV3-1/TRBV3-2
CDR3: CASSQDPLAGANDNEQFF
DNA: TGTGCCAGCAGCCAAGATCCCCTAGCGGGAGCGAATGACAATGAGCAGTTCTTC

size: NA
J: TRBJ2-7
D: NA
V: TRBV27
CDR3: CASSPTGTLSYEQYF
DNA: TGTGCCAGCAGCCCAACAGGGACCTTATCCTACGAGCAGTACTTC

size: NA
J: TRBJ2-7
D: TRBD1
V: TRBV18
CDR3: CASSRGQGAYEQYF
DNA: TGTGCCAGCTCACGAGGACAGGGGGCCTACGAGCAGTACTTC

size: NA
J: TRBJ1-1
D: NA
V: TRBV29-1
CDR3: CSVSLQLNTEAFF
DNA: TGCAGCGTTTCTCTACAGCTGAACACTGAAGCTTTCTTT

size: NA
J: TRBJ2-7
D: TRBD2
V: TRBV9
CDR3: CASSFGLAGGEQYF
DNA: TGTGCCAGCAGCTTCGGACTAGCGGGAGGTGAGCAGTACTTC

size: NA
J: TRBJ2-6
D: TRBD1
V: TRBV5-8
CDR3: CASSLNRGSGANVLTF
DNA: TGTGCCAGCAGCTTAAACAGGGGGTCTGGGGCCAACGTCCTGACTTTC

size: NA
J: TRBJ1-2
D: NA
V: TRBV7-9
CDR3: CASSLINSESSYGYTF
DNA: TGTGCCAGCAGCTTAATCAACTCTGAGAGTTCATATGGCTACACCTTC

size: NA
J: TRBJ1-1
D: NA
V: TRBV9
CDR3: CASSVTPQSTEAFF
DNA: TGTGCCAGCAGCGTAACCCCTCAGTCCACTGAAGCTTTCTTT

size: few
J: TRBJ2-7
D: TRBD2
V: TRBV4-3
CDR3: CASSQEWTSGRVRSYEQYF
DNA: TGCGCCAGCAGCCAAGAGTGGACTAGCGGGAGGGTCCGCTCCTACGAGCAGTACTTC

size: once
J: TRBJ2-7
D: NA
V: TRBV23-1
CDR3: CASSQSRDPKDSYEQYF
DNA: TGCGCCAGCAGTCAATCACGGGATCCCAAAGATTCCTACGAGCAGTACTTC

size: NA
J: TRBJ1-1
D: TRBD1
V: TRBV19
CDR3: CASSIGPGTANTEAFF
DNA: TGTGCCAGTAGTATAGGCCCCGGGACAGCGAACACTGAAGCTTTCTTT

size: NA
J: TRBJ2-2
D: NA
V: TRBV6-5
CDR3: CASSYGWARRTGELFF
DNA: TGTGCCAGCAGTTACGGCTGGGCGCGGAGGACCGGGGAGCTGTTTTTT

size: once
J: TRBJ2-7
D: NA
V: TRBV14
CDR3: CASSQLGRDEQYF
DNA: TGTGCCAGCAGCCAACTAGGTCGGGACGAGCAGTACTTC

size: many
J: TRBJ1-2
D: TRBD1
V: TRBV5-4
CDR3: CASSIGTGDLYGYTF
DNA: TGTGCCAGCAGCATCGGGACAGGGGATCTCTATGGCTACACCTTC

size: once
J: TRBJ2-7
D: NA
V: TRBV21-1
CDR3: CASPSTRDRGCEQYF
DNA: TGTGCCAGCCCCAGCACCCGGGACAGGGGATGCGAGCAGTACTTC

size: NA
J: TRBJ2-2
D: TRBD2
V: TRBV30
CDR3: CAWTPRASGRVGGELFF
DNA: TGTGCCTGGACCCCACGGGCTAGCGGGAGGGTCGGGGGGGAGCTGTTTTTT

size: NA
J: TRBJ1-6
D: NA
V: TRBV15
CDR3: CATSREPPQGSSPLHF
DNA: TGTGCCACCAGCAGAGAACCCCCTCAGGGTAGTTCACCCCTCCACTTT

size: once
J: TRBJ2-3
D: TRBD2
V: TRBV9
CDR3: CASSPYRSSGSTDTQYF
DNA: TGTGCCAGCAGCCCCTATCGGTCTAGCGGGAGTACAGATACGCAGTATTTT